Detailed here is one T cell receptor beta chain. These data belong to a study of blood T cell repertoires in COVID-19. About the study: Acute-phase and convalescent COVID-19 samples originated in the United States, Italy and Spain.

Per the study methods: Scientists estimated how many nucleated cells there were by amplifying reference gene primers. Sequencing was performed with immunoSEQ multiplex PCR; in TCRdb, only in-frame clones are kept and a portion is missing. Clone size and V and J calls were adopted from that table, with D and trimming inferred from the DNA. This table has more than 65,000 clones, around 87% appearing once. From germline, CDR1 is WNHNN and CDR2 SYGVQD (reference sequence). The CDR3 length is 16 residues. V was clipped by 6 bases and J by 7 bases, with 22 bases between them. The chain recombines TRBV10-1 with TRBJ2-1, with D possibly TRBD1 on 5 matching bases. The TCR was taken from a middle-aged man with active COVID-19. The sample comprised peripheral blood. CDR3 loop: CASRTSRGRGKNEQFF. The CDR3 DNA follows: TGCGCCAGCAGAACCAGTAGGGGAAGGGGAAAGAATGAGCAGTTCTTC.